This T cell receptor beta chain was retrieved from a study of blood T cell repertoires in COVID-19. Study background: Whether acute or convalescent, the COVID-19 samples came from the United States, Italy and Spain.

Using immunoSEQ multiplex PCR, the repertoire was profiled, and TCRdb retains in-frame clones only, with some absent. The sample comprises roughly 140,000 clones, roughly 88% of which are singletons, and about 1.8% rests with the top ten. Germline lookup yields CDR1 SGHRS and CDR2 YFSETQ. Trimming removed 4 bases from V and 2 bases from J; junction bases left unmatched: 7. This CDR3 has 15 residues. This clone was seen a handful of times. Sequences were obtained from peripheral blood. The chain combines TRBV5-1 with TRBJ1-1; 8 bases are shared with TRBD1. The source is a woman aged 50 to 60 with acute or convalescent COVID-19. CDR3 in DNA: TGCGCCAGCAGCCCAGGACAGGGCCTTAACACTGAAGCTTTCTTT. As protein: CASSPGQGLNTEAFF.